This T cell receptor (beta chain) was profiled in a study of regulatory T cells in long-lasting Graves disease. The sample's time point: newly diagnosed GD, antithyroid drugs for less than 3 months. There was RNA extracted from PBMCs, and the TCR library was made from it. Whole-study findings and limits: Between persistent patients, about 2,700 public clonotypes were shared, exceeding the approximately 870 shared between new patients.

CDR3 length: 14 residues. J gave up 5 bases and V 4 bases, and 7 bases lay outside the gene matches. Germline CDR1 reads LNHDA; CDR2 reads SQIVND (reference sequence). Building of the TCR beta libraries involved iRepertoire HTBI primers and Arm-PCR of CDR3 regions. TCRdb processed the multiplex PCR reads anew with MiXCR; each CDR3 protein has one entry. This table holds about 400,000 distinct CDR3 sequences, approximately 15% found once. This clonotype was counted ten times or more. Its antigen is still unknown. The same specimen was also included in a second study, on T cells in Graves' hyperthyroidism and ophthalmopathy. That study reports: Ophthalmopathy stood apart from stable hyperthyroidism in a 13 V-J model.

This chain connects TRBV19 to TRBJ2-5; 7 bases are a match to TRBD2. The sequence was obtained from a middle-aged woman with Graves disease. The sequenced sample was peripheral blood mononuclear cells (PBMCs), obtained at new diagnosis, from a patient treated with antithyroid drugs. CDR3 DNA sequence: TGTGCCAGTAGTACCTCGGGAGGTTGGGAGACCCAGTACTTC. It specifies CASSTSGGWETQYF. Supplemented by reference TRBV19 and TRBJ2-5, the full variable domain reads DGGITQSPKYLFRKEGQNVTLSCEQNLNHDAMYWYRQDPGQGLRLIYYSQIVNDFQKGDIAEGYSVSREKKESFPLTVTSAQKNPTAFYLCASSTSGGWETQYFGPGTRLLVL.